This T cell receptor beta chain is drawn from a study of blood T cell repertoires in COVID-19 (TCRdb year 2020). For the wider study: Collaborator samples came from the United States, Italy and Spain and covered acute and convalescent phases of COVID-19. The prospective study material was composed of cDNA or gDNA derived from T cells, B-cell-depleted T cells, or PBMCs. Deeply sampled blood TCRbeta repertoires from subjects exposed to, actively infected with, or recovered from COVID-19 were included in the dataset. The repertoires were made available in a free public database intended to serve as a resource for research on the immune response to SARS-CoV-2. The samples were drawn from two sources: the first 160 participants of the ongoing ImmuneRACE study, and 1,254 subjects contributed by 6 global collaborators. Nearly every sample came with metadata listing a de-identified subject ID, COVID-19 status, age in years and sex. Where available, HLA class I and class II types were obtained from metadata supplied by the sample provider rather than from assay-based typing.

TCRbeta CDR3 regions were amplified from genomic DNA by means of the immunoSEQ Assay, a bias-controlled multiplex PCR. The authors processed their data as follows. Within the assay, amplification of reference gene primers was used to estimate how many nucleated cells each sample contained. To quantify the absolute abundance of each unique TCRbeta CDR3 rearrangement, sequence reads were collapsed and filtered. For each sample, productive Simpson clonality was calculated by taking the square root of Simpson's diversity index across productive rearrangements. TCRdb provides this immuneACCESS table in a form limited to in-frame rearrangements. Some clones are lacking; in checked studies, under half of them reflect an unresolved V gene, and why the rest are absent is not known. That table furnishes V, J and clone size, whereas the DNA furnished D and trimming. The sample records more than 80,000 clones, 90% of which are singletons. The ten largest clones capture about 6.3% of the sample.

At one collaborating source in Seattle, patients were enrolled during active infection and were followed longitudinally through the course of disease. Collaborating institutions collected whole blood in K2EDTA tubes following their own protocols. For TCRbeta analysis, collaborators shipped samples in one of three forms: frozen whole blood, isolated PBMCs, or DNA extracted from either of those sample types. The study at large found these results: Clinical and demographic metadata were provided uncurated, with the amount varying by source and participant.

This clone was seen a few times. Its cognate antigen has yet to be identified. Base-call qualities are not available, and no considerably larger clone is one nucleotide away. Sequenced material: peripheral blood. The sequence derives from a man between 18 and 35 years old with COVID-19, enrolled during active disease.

CDR3 reads: CASSEALSDFAEAFF. The DNA sequence follows: TGTGCCAGCAGTGAAGCACTCTCTGATTTCGCTGAAGCTTTCTTT. The sequence is built from TRBV2 and TRBJ1-1, with the D segment identity uncertain. The CDR3 spans 15 residues, from the cysteine through the phenylalanine. Only the CDR3 part of the read is kept: 45 bases, read in frame from the first base. The V and J ends are trimmed by 0 bases and 6 bases, leaving 14 bases between them. From a lookup of the germline V gene, CDR1 and CDR2 are SNHLY and FYNNEI.